The 12 T cell receptor beta chains listed next were all sequenced from one sample in a study of CD8 T cells in ankylosing spondylitis. Findings of the study overall: Several highly homologous variants made up a TCR beta motif, and this motif appeared characteristic of ankylosing spondylitis blood.

TCRdb analysed the 5' RACE reads with MiXCR anew, one entry per CDR3 protein. The sample includes roughly 700,000 distinct CDR3 sequences, around a fifth seen only once; the top ten take under 20%. The antigens for these receptors are not known. The specimen was blood, either unsorted or a sorted T cell fraction (not recorded which). These TCRs come from a male donor with ankylosing spondylitis.

The chain links TRBV4-1 to TRBJ2-6, with 11 bases fitting TRBD2. Germline CDR1 and CDR2: MGHRA and YSYEKL. V lost 1 base to trimming and J lost 4 bases; unmatched junction nucleotides: 6. The CDR3 totals 18 residues. The CDR3 protein is CASSQVAGGPTGANVLTF. CDR3 DNA: TGCGCCAGCAGCCAAGTAGCGGGAGGGCCGACCGGGGCCAACGTCCTGACTTTC.

This clonotype was counted between two and nine times. V and J are TRBV3-1 and TRBJ2-7; no clear D gene. The V end lost 4 bases, the J end lost 4 bases, and 11 bases lay between the germline ends. Germline V CDR1 and CDR2: LGHDT, YNNKEL (reference sequence). The CDR3 is 13 amino acids. The DNA of the CDR3 is TGTGCCAGCAGCCCCCGTGGCCTGTACGAGCAGTACTTC. Encoded protein: CASSPRGLYEQYF.

The chain has TRBV7-2 and TRBJ2-7, with D possibly being TRBD2 (6 bases). The CDR3 is 16 amino acids. Per the germline V gene, CDR1 is SGHTA and CDR2 is FQGNSA. Trimming took off 5 bases at V and 0 bases at J, with 17 bases between the two ends. CDR3 amino acids: CASSPRDFLISYEQYF. The CDR3, as DNA: TGTGCCAGCAGCCCCCGGGACTTCTTAATCTCCTACGAGCAGTACTTC.

This clonotype was observed many times. The chain recombines TRBV4-1 with TRBJ1-5; no firm D call. Trimming removed 0 bases from V and 4 bases from J, with 10 bases in between. From germline, CDR1 is MGHRA and CDR2 YSYEKL. CDR3 length: 15 amino acids. CDR3 loop: CASSQEAGGNQPQHF. The CDR3 nucleotides read TGCGCCAGCAGCCAAGAGGCGGGAGGTAATCAGCCCCAGCATTTT.

The chain combines TRBV27 with TRBJ2-7; D might be TRBD1 (6 bases). The V end lost 2 bases, the J end lost 0 bases, and 11 bases lay between the germline ends. The length of the CDR3 is 15 residues. Germline-derived CDR1 and CDR2 are MNHEY and SMNVEV (reference sequence). CDR3 in amino acids: CASSLTTGNSYEQYF. The CDR3 DNA reads TGTGCCAGCAGTTTAACGACAGGAAACTCCTACGAGCAGTACTTC.

This chain links TRBV3-1 with TRBJ2-7; D unclear. The CDR3 totals 14 residues. Germline assignment: CDR1 LGHDT and CDR2 YNNKEL (reference sequence). The germline V and J ends were trimmed by 4 bases and 2 bases, with 12 bases remaining between them. The DNA for the CDR3 is TGTGCCAGCAGCCCTGGTCTCCTGACCTACGAGCAGTACTTC. Its protein product is CASSPGLLTYEQYF.

This sequence joins TRBV21-1 and TRBJ2-7; TRBD2, the table's D call, lacks a check against the DNA. TRBV21-1 represents a pseudogene. This CDR3 region has 14 residues. The CDR3 sequence is CASTRTVPTYEQYF. The CDR3 DNA follows: TGTGCCAGCACAAGGACAGTCCCGACCTACGAGCAGTACTTC.

This clonotype was detected many times. The chain combines TRBV29-1 with TRBJ1-1, with a weak D call TRBD1 (5 bases). V lost 6 bases and J 6 bases, leaving 17 bases between the germline ends. Looked up from germline, CDR1 is SQVTM and CDR2 is ANQGSEA. This CDR3 is built from 13 residues. The CDR3 loop reads CSVATGGWAEAFF. CDR3 sequence (DNA): TGCAGCGTGGCCACGGGGGGGTGGGCTGAAGCTTTCTTT. The complete variable domain, with remaining parts taken from reference TRBV29-1 and TRBJ1-1, reads SAVISQKPSRDICQRGTSLTIQCQVDSQVTMMFWYRQQPGQSLTLIATANQGSEATYESGFVIDKFPISRPNLTFSTLTVSNMSPEDSSIYLCSVATGGWAEAFFGQGTRLTVV.

In this sample, this clonotype turned up a few times. This sequence joins TRBV4-3 and TRBJ1-1; D gene unclear. Germline assignment: CDR1 LGHNA and CDR2 YSLEER. This CDR3 spans 13 amino acids. The V and J ends lost 6 bases and 0 bases respectively, with 8 bases between them. CDR3 sequence: CASRLSMNTEAFF. In DNA form, the CDR3 reads TGCGCCAGCAGACTATCCATGAACACTGAAGCTTTCTTT.

This clonotype was detected only a few times. The chain combines TRBV12-3 or TRBV12-4 with TRBJ2-6; D ambiguous. The CDR3 spans 17 residues. V was trimmed by 3 bases and J by 0 bases, leaving 12 bases between them. CDR3 sequence reads: CASSFAGPSSGANVLTF. The CDR3 DNA reads as TGTGCCAGCAGTTTTGCAGGCCCTAGCTCTGGGGCCAACGTCCTGACTTTC.

This clonotype was counted between two and nine times. The chain carries TRBV5-1 and TRBJ1-1; 10 nucleotides match TRBD1. Trimming cost V 4 bases and J 1 base; bases outside gene matches: 1. From germline, CDR1 is SGHRS and CDR2 YFSETQ. The CDR3 is 14 residues long. For the CDR3, the DNA is TGCGCCAGCAGCGGACAGGGGGGGAACACTGAAGCTTTCTTT. This codes for CASSGQGGNTEAFF.

The chain links TRBV20-1 to TRBJ2-2, with D possibly being TRBD2 (7 bases). The CDR3 extends over 14 amino acids. V was pared by 4 bases and J by 5 bases, with 14 bases between. Germline values: CDR1 DFQATT, CDR2 SNEGSKA (reference sequence). CDR3 coding DNA: TGCAGTGCTACCGCGGGGGCCGGAACCGGGGAGCTGTTTTTT. Its translation: CSATAGAGTGELFF.